This T cell receptor beta chain is from a study of blood T cell repertoires in COVID-19. Study details: The cDNA or gDNA used as material had been derived from T cells, B-cell-depleted T cells, or PBMCs.

Trimming removed 4 bases from V and 9 bases from J; junction bases left unmatched: 8. This CDR3 has 16 amino acids. Germline lookup yields CDR1 LGHNA and CDR2 YNFKEQ. Produced via immunoSEQ multiplex PCR; TCRdb's table is partial and in-frame only. The sample records a few hundred thousand clones, approximately 85% being singletons. The sequence derives from a human donor in a cohort sampled during active COVID-19. The chain employs TRBV4-2 and TRBJ2-1; 14 bases fit TRBD2. Sequencing was done on a sample of peripheral blood. Here the CDR3 reads CASSPPGLAGVVEQFF. CDR3 DNA: TGTGCCAGCAGCCCCCCGGGACTAGCGGGAGTGGTTGAGCAGTTCTTC.